Here is one T cell receptor beta chain with its context. The CDR3 has 18 amino acids. CDR1 is MGHRA and CDR2 is YSYEKL in the germline V gene. Trimming took 0 bases from V and 3 from J, leaving 21 bases between them. A second roughly 6 to 12 cycle PCR used barcoded and J-beta primers. TCRdb called the 5' RACE reads again in MiXCR, with one record for every CDR3 protein. In the table there are almost 1 million distinct CDR3 sequences, roughly 51% of which are singletons. The data originate from a study of blood T cells in healthy people across ages. The V call is TRBV4-1, the J call TRBJ2-7; either TRBD1 or TRBD2 may fit D (6 bases each). The sequence came from a woman aged 55 to 70 in good health. Sequencing was carried out using blood. The CDR3 DNA reads TGCGCCAGCAGCCAAGATGTTATAGGGGGGTTAGGGAGCTACGAGCAGTACTTC. It encodes CASSQDVIGGLGSYEQYF.